The clone carrying this T cell receptor beta chain was seen repeatedly, ten times or more. Its antigen is undetermined. These data originate in a study of CD8 T cells in ankylosing spondylitis. Study conclusions and caveats: A TCR beta motif made of about eight highly homologous variants seemed typical of ankylosing spondylitis blood.

Germline CDR1 reads MNHNS; CDR2 reads SASEGT. V lost 5 bases and J lost 2, with 13 bases in between. CDR3 length: 15 residues. One entry per CDR3 protein results from TCRdb running MiXCR on the 5' RACE reads. The table has about 200,000 distinct CDR3 sequences, 25% to 30% seen once. Sequencing was carried out using blood, either unsorted or a sorted T cell fraction (not recorded which). The source is a male donor with ankylosing spondylitis or in good health (not recorded which). The V and J genes are TRBV6-1 and TRBJ1-5; tentatively, D is TRBD1 (5 bases). CDR3 amino acids: CASSPGTTGNQPQHF. The CDR3 nucleotides are TGTGCCAGCAGTCCCGGGACGACGGGCAATCAGCCCCAGCATTTT.